This T cell receptor beta chain was identified in a study of cytomegalovirus exposure and HLA in healthy donors. Whole-study results and caveats: Looking again later, the authors saw that most CMV-associated TCR beta chains seemed HLA-restricted. Data from an earlier analysis indicated that most TCR beta V segments were productive either about 90% or about 30% of the time.

Donors sampled were nominally healthy, though unrecorded immune exposures were likely. The PCR contained 60 Vbeta and 13 Jbeta primers. Sequencing used immunoSEQ multiplex PCR; TCRdb keeps in-frame clones, though not all of them. The sample yields more than 40,000 clones, around 56% seen once. Germline V gene sequence: CDR1 GTSNPN, CDR2 SVGIG (reference sequence). Trimming took 5 bases from V and 6 from J; bases not matched to a gene: 10. This CDR3 is 14 amino acids long. In the case of this clone: Antigen unknown.

V gene TRBV30 combines with J gene TRBJ2-7, with 10 positions matching TRBD1. Sequencing input: PBMCs. The clonotype was recovered from a man aged 60-69 years in good health and CMV-seronegative. CDR3 protein: CAWARDRGLGEQYF. CDR3 sequence (DNA): TGTGCCTGGGCTAGAGACAGGGGGCTGGGCGAGCAGTACTTC.